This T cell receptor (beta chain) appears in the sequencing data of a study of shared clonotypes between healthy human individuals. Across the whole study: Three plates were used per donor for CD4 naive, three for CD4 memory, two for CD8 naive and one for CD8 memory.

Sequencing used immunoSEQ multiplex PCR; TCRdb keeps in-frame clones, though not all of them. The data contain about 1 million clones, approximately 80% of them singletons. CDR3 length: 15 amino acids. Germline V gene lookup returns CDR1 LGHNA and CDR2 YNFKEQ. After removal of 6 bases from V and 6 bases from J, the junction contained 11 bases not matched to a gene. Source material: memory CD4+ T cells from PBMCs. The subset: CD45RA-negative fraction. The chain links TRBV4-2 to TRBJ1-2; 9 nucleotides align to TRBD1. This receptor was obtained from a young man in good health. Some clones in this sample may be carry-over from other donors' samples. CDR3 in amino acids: CASSLTGGTLDGYTF. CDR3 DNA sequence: TGTGCCAGCAGTTTAACAGGGGGCACTCTGGATGGCTACACCTTC.